This is a list of T cell receptor beta chains from one sample in a study of blood T cell repertoires in COVID-19. Measured with immunoSEQ multiplex PCR; TCRdb has only the in-frame clones, and not every one. The sample records fewer than 200,000 clones, under 85% being singletons. The sequenced material came from peripheral blood. The receptors shown here come from a woman between 65 and 79 years old with COVID-19, enrolled during active disease. Both conserved end residues are part of each CDR3. A D gene is named only where the DNA matches it firmly. Clone size is stated in some rows and not others, as once, few, many or a class when expanded.

j_call | v_call | d_call | clone_size | cdr3_aa | cdr3_nt
TRBJ2-1 | TRBV6-5 | TRBD2 | - | CASSYKRDLPQQFF | TGTGCCAGCAGTTACAAGCGGGACTTGCCGCAGCAGTTCTTC
TRBJ2-5 | TRBV27 | TRBD2 | - | CASSFSGRGQETQYF | TGTGCCAGCAGTTTTAGCGGGAGAGGGCAAGAGACCCAGTACTTC
TRBJ2-2 | TRBV18 | TRBD2 | - | CASTGLAGVTGELFF | TGTGCCAGCACGGGACTAGCGGGAGTCACCGGGGAGCTGTTTTTT
TRBJ1-3 | TRBV19 | - | - | CASRSRGAFGNTIYF | TGTGCCAGTAGATCCCGGGGGGCCTTTGGAAACACCATATATTTT
TRBJ2-1 | TRBV21-1 | - | - | CASDTVSSYNEQFF | TGTGCCAGCGACACAGTGAGCTCCTACAATGAGCAGTTCTTC
TRBJ2-7 | TRBV4-1 | TRBD1 | - | CASSHPGQGTIPPEQYF | TGCGCCAGCAGCCACCCGGGACAGGGTACAATTCCGCCCGAGCAGTACTTC
TRBJ1-1 | TRBV3-1/TRBV3-2 | TRBD1 | - | CASSQDATGGGRAFF | TGTGCCAGCAGCCAAGACGCAACAGGGGGAGGTAGAGCTTTCTTT
TRBJ1-1 | TRBV3-1/TRBV3-2 | - | once | CASSQVSGYTEAFF | TGTGCCAGCAGCCAAGTGTCAGGGTATACTGAAGCTTTCTTT
TRBJ2-7 | TRBV21-1 | - | - | CASSKGTSGYYEQYF | TGTGCCAGCAGCAAGGGGACTAGCGGATACTACGAGCAGTACTTC
TRBJ1-5 | TRBV6-4 | - | - | CASSERDNQPQHF | TGTGCCAGCAGTGAACGGGACAATCAGCCCCAGCATTTT
TRBJ1-6 | TRBV11-2 | TRBD1 | - | CASSRDRNSPLHF | TGTGCCAGCAGCCGGGACAGAAATTCACCCCTCCACTTT
TRBJ2-3 | TRBV18 | TRBD1 | - | CASSPDRSTDTQYF | TGTGCCAGCTCACCGGACAGGAGCACAGATACGCAGTATTTT
TRBJ2-4 | TRBV9 | - | - | CASSVGFSGENIQYF | TGTGCCAGCAGCGTAGGCTTCTCGGGTGAAAACATTCAGTACTTC
TRBJ2-3 | TRBV7-7 | TRBD2 | - | CASSSLAGGADTQYF | TGTGCCAGCAGCTCTCTAGCGGGAGGTGCAGATACGCAGTATTTT
TRBJ2-1 | TRBV5-6 | - | - | CASSGSIGEQFF | TGTGCCAGCAGCGGATCTATCGGGGAGCAGTTCTTC
TRBJ2-5 | TRBV7-2 | TRBD2 | - | CASSLGGVQETQYF | TGTGCCAGCAGCTTGGGGGGGGTACAAGAGACCCAGTACTTC
TRBJ2-6 | TRBV2 | TRBD2 | - | CATKGLAGATGANVLTF | TGTGCCACCAAGGGACTAGCGGGAGCGACTGGGGCCAACGTCCTGACTTTC